The 6 T cell receptor beta chains in this list originate from one sample, sequenced in a study of blood T cell repertoires in COVID-19. Assay used: immunoSEQ multiplex PCR; TCRdb lists only in-frame clones, some missing. The sample shows 200,000 or so clones, more than 85% of them seen only once. The specimen was peripheral blood. The source of these receptors is a man aged 55 to 70 with acute or convalescent COVID-19.

The CDR3 region is CASSPRQGASSTDTQYF. Here the CDR3 DNA reads TGTGCCAGCTCACCACGACAGGGGGCCTCTAGCACAGATACGCAGTATTTT. This chain uses TRBV18 with TRBJ2-3; TRBD1 matches at 10 bases. J gave up 0 bases and V 1 base, and 4 bases lay outside the gene matches. This CDR3 has 17 amino acids. Germline V gene data show CDR1 as KGHSH and CDR2 as LQKENI. The full variable domain, in which reference TRBV18 and TRBJ2-3 provide the parts outside the CDR3, is NAGVMQNPRHLVRRRGQEARLRCSPMKGHSHVYWYRQLPEEGLKFMVYLQKENIIDESGMPKERFSAEFPKEGPSILRIQQVVRGDSAAYFCASSPRQGASSTDTQYFGPGTRLTVL.

The V and J genes are TRBV5-4 and TRBJ2-2, with 8 bases identical to TRBD2. This CDR3 is 16 amino acids long. CDR1 is SGHNT and CDR2 is YYREEE in the germline V gene (reference sequence). V dropped 1 base and J dropped 4; count of bases not matched to a gene: 6. CDR3 region: CASSLRGGISTGELFF. The CDR3 nucleotides are TGTGCCAGCAGCTTGCGCGGGGGGATAAGCACCGGGGAGCTGTTTTTT.

The chain employs TRBV6-2 or TRBV6-3 and TRBJ2-1, with D perhaps TRBD2 (5 bases). Trimming pared 5 bases from V and 2 bases from J, leaving 10 bases between. Germline V gene lookup returns CDR1 MNHEY and CDR2 SVGEGT. The CDR3 is 14 amino acids. CDR3 amino acids: CASSNGNTYNEQFF. The CDR3 DNA is TGTGCCAGCAGTAACGGGAATACCTACAATGAGCAGTTCTTC.

The gene calls are TRBV5-1 and TRBJ1-1; D is possibly TRBD1 (5 bases). V was cut by 0 bases and J by 3 bases, with 18 bases left in between. CDR1 is SGHRS, CDR2 YFSETQ, per germline. The CDR3 consists of 17 residues. The CDR3 nucleotides are TGCGCCAGCAGCTTGGGGGGCGGCGGACCCCCTCACACTGAAGCTTTCTTT. As protein: CASSLGGGGPPHTEAFF. Variable domain in full (rest from reference TRBV5-1 and TRBJ1-1): KAGVTQTPRYLIKTRGQQVTLSCSPISGHRSVSWYQQTPGQGLQFLFEYFSETQRNKGNFPGRFSGRQFSNSRSEMNVSTLELGDSALYLCASSLGGGGPPHTEAFFGQGTRLTVV.

The chain links TRBV19 to TRBJ1-1; the D gene is possibly TRBD1 (5 bases). Germline values: CDR1 LNHDA, CDR2 SQIVND (reference sequence). Trimming took 8 bases from V and 1 from J, leaving 11 bases between them. This CDR3 is 13 amino acids long. The CDR3 spells CASVYQGNTEAFF. DNA for the CDR3: TGTGCCAGTGTCTATCAGGGGAACACTGAAGCTTTCTTT.

The J gene is TRBJ2-3, the V gene TRBV5-1, with a possible D match to TRBD1 (6 bases). Looked up from germline, CDR1 is SGHRS and CDR2 is YFSETQ. The CDR3 is 15 amino acids. Trimming took off 0 bases at V and 0 bases at J, with 8 bases between the two ends. As DNA, the CDR3 is TGCGCCAGCAGCTTGGCCGGGACAAGCACAGATACGCAGTATTTT. Residues: CASSLAGTSTDTQYF.